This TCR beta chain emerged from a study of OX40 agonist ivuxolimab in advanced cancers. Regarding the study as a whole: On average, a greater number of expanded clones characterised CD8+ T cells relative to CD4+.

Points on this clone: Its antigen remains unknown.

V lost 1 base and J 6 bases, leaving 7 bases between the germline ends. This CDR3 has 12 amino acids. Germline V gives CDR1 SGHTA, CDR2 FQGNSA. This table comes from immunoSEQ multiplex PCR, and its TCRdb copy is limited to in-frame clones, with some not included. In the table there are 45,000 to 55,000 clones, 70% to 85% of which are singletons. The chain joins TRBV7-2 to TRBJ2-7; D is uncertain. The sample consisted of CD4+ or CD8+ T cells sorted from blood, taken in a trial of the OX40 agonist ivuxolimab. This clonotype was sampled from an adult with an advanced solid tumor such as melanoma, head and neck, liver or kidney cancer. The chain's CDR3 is CASSLGRIEQYF. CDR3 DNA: TGTGCCAGCAGCTTAGGCCGGATCGAGCAGTACTTC.